This entry lists 3 T cell receptor beta chains sequenced from one sample in a study of T cells in Graves' hyperthyroidism and ophthalmopathy. Amplification yielded TCR beta CDR3 regions, with RNA transcripts as the source. The study used the HTBI primer set for a first-round RT-PCR of the TCR CDR3. Each CDR3 protein gets one entry after TCRdb re-called the multiplex PCR reads with MiXCR. The table lists some 700,000 distinct CDR3 sequences, roughly a sixth of them singletons. What was sequenced was blood. The receptors shown here come from a middle-aged man with Graves' hyperthyroidism.

J is TRBJ2-1 and V is TRBV9, with 9 nucleotides matching TRBD2. This CDR3 is 19 amino acids long. The V gene's germline CDR1 is SGDLS and CDR2 YYNGEE. V lost 6 bases and J lost 0; bases outside the gene matches: 16. The CDR3 region has the DNA TGTGCCAGCACTTCGCTCGGAGGCGGTAGCGGGAGCTCCTACAATGAGCAGTTCTTC. This gives the protein CASTSLGGGSGSSYNEQFF.

This clonotype was found a few times. The V gene is TRBV6-5, the J gene TRBJ1-5, with D unresolved. Trimming shortened V by 0 bases and J by 5 bases, and 5 bases separated the two germline ends. Looked up from germline, CDR1 is MNHEY and CDR2 is SVGAGI. The CDR3 is 13 amino acids. CDR3 protein: CASSYSQYQPQHF. The CDR3 DNA reads as TGTGCCAGCAGTTACTCCCAATATCAGCCCCAGCATTTT.

This clonotype appeared many times. One junction end disagrees with the germline gene, perhaps due to a read error. V is TRBV7-9 and J is TRBJ1-5; no definite D call. CDR3 length equals 14 residues. Germline CDR1 is SEHNR and CDR2 is FQNEAQ (reference sequence). The CDR3 loop reads CASSLVGANHPQHF. As DNA, the CDR3 is TGTGCCAGCAGCTTAGTGGGAGCGAATCACCCCCAGCATTTT.